These 21 T cell receptor beta chains originate from one sample sequenced in a study of shared clonotypes between healthy human individuals. Assay: immunoSEQ multiplex PCR; the TCRdb copy retains only in-frame clones and omits some. Here the sample spans roughly 2,500,000 clones, approximately 93% being singletons. Sequences were obtained from naive CD4+ T cells from PBMCs. This sample's subset: CD45RA+ positively selected. The receptors stem from a man between 18 and 35 years old in good health. Some clones in this sample may be carry-over from other donors' samples.

The V and J genes are TRBV11-3 and TRBJ2-3; possibly TRBD2 for D (5 bases). The CDR3 sequence is 16 residues long. The V end was cut by 1 base, the J end by 0 bases, with 11 bases between. CDR1 is SGHNT, CDR2 YENEEA, per germline. This chain's CDR3 is CASSLGSDPSTDTQYF. CDR3 coding DNA: TGTGCCAGCAGCTTAGGTAGCGACCCTAGCACAGATACGCAGTATTTT.

This chain links TRBV18 with TRBJ1-1; 9 nucleotides align to TRBD1. CDR1 is KGHSH and CDR2 is LQKENI in the germline V gene. The V gene end was trimmed by 5 bases and the J gene end by 4 bases; junction bases not matched to a gene: 8. The CDR3 runs to 15 residues. The chain's CDR3 is CASSSGQGSVTEAFF. The CDR3 DNA reads TGTGCCAGCTCATCGGGACAGGGTAGCGTCACTGAAGCTTTCTTT.

V usage is TRBV5-6 and J usage is TRBJ1-4; possible D gene TRBD1, 6 bases. V lost 6 bases to trimming and J lost 8 bases, with 23 bases between them. CDR3 length equals 16 residues. Germline V gives CDR1 SGHDT, CDR2 YYEEEE. CDR3 nucleotides: TGTGCCAGCACCCTAACCGGGGGGGCAGGTGGGGAAAAACTGTTTTTT. It translates to CASTLTGGAGGEKLFF.

The V call is TRBV9, the J call TRBJ2-7, with 8 bases aligning to TRBD2. Germline lookup yields CDR1 SGDLS and CDR2 YYNGEE. Losses at the gene ends were 4 bases for V and 6 bases for J; bases not matched to a gene: 9. The CDR3 has 14 amino acids. The CDR3 region has the DNA TGTGCCAGCAGCCCTGGGCGGGGGGCGAGCGAGCAGTACTTC. As protein: CASSPGRGASEQYF.

The chain links TRBV19 to TRBJ1-1; 8 bases line up with TRBD1. V was pared by 6 bases and J by 4 bases, with 7 bases of the junction left unmatched. The CDR3 sequence is 14 residues long. Germline V lookup: CDR1 LNHDA, CDR2 SQIVND (reference sequence). CDR3 coding DNA: TGTGCCAGTAGGCCGGGACAGGTAAGCACTGAAGCTTTCTTT. This translates into CASRPGQVSTEAFF.

The chain couples TRBV19 to TRBJ2-3, with 12 bases fitting TRBD2. The germline V gene has CDR1 LNHDA and CDR2 SQIVND (reference sequence). The CDR3 is 16 residues long. The V segment lost 5 bases and the J segment 2 bases; nucleotides outside the gene matches: 5. CDR3 DNA: TGTGCCAGTAGTTCCCGACTAGCGGGAGCCACAGATACGCAGTATTTT. Protein: CASSSRLAGATDTQYF.

V gene TRBV6-5 combines with J gene TRBJ2-7, with 9 bases identical to TRBD1. The V gene's germline CDR1 is MNHEY and CDR2 SVGAGI. With V trimmed by 4 bases and J by 7 bases, 5 bases remained unmatched. The CDR3 is 13 residues long. CDR3 protein: CASSSWTGEEQYF. Written as DNA, the CDR3 is TGTGCCAGCAGTTCCTGGACAGGGGAAGAGCAGTACTTC.

The sample holds one count of this clone. The chain has TRBV7-2 and TRBJ1-1; no clear D gene. This CDR3 spans 17 amino acids. Trimming took off 2 bases at V and 5 bases at J, with 21 bases between the two ends. CDR1 is SGHTA and CDR2 is FQGNSA in the germline V gene. CDR3 in DNA: TGTGCCAGCAGCTTAAGGCCAACGGGGTTGTGGGAGACTGAAGCTTTCTTT. Its translation: CASSLRPTGLWETEAFF.

The chain carries TRBV18 and TRBJ2-7; D could derive from TRBD1 or TRBD2 (6 bases each). The germline CDR1 and CDR2 sequences are KGHSH and LQKENI. CDR3 length equals 16 residues. V lost 3 bases, J lost 5 bases, and 20 bases lay in between. The CDR3 here is CASSPLGGQGPDEQYF. The CDR3, as DNA: TGTGCCAGCTCACCTCTTGGGGGGCAGGGCCCCGACGAGCAGTACTTC. The complete variable domain, with remaining parts taken from reference TRBV18 and TRBJ2-7, reads NAGVMQNPRHLVRRRGQEARLRCSPMKGHSHVYWYRQLPEEGLKFMVYLQKENIIDESGMPKERFSAEFPKEGPSILRIQQVVRGDSAAYFCASSPLGGQGPDEQYFGPGTRLTVT.

This clone was observed a single time. The chain combines TRBV28 with TRBJ2-7, with 9 bases aligning to TRBD2. The length of the CDR3 is 15 residues. The V gene end was trimmed by 1 base and the J gene end by 3 bases; junction bases not matched to a gene: 4. In germline, CDR1 is MDHEN, CDR2 SYDVKM. CDR3: CASSLYSGSIYEQYF. In DNA, the CDR3 is TGTGCCAGCAGTTTATATAGCGGGAGTATCTACGAGCAGTACTTC.

This sequence joins TRBV11-2 and TRBJ1-1; TRBD1 might be the D (6 bases). The CDR3 length is 13 residues. V was trimmed by 3 bases and J by 9 bases, leaving 14 bases between them. The V gene's germline CDR1 is SGHAT and CDR2 FQNNGV. This chain's CDR3 is CASSFGQQFKAFF. CDR3 DNA: TGTGCCAGCAGCTTCGGACAGCAGTTTAAAGCTTTCTTT.

The V and J genes are TRBV5-1 and TRBJ2-3; perhaps TRBD1 as D (6 bases). Germline V lookup: CDR1 SGHRS, CDR2 YFSETQ. The CDR3 runs to 16 residues. With 2 bases removed from V and 4 bases from J, the gap between germline ends came to 17 bases. CDR3 sequence reads: CASSFRQARVADTQYF. The CDR3 DNA reads TGCGCCAGCAGCTTCCGACAGGCCCGGGTGGCAGATACGCAGTATTTT.

A single count supports this clone. The rearrangement links TRBV28 to TRBJ2-7; 9 bases fit TRBD1. Germline V gene sequence: CDR1 MDHEN, CDR2 SYDVKM. The junction had 6 bases not matched to a gene; V was cut back by 4 bases and J by 2 bases. CDR3 length: 15 amino acids. This chain's CDR3 is CASSYSRTGAYEQYF. CDR3 coding DNA: TGTGCCAGCAGTTACTCCAGGACAGGGGCCTACGAGCAGTACTTC.

A note on this clone: This specimen includes other DNA sequences encoding the same CDR3. In DNA form, the CDR3 reads TGTGCCAGCAGCGCCAGTGGAGAGACCCAGTACTTC. Its protein is CASSASGETQYF. V usage is TRBV9 and J usage is TRBJ2-5, with unresolved D. The CDR3 runs to 12 residues. Germline lookup yields CDR1 SGDLS and CDR2 YYNGEE. The V end was cut by 3 bases, the J end by 4 bases, with 7 bases between.

This chain uses TRBV29-1 with TRBJ1-1; D is possibly TRBD1 (6 bases). Looked up from germline, CDR1 is SQVTM and CDR2 is ANQGSEA. This CDR3 contains 13 residues. V was trimmed by 5 bases and J by 4 bases, leaving 14 bases between them. The CDR3: CSVCGGRATEAFF. Here the CDR3 DNA reads TGCAGCGTTTGTGGGGGGCGCGCCACTGAAGCTTTCTTT. The full variable domain, rest sourced from reference TRBV29-1 and TRBJ1-1, is SAVISQKPSRDICQRGTSLTIQCQVDSQVTMMFWYRQQPGQSLTLIATANQGSEATYESGFVIDKFPISRPNLTFSTLTVSNMSPEDSSIYLCSVCGGRATEAFFGQGTRLTVV.

The chain combines TRBV5-1 with TRBJ2-1, with D tentatively TRBD1 or TRBD2 (6 bases each). In germline, CDR1 is SGHRS, CDR2 YFSETQ. The CDR3 is 15 residues long. V lost 7 bases, J lost 1 base, and 15 bases lay in between. DNA for the CDR3: TGCGCCAGCGGAAGGGGGACTTCGTCCTACAATGAGCAGTTCTTC. Translation: CASGRGTSSYNEQFF.

The V gene is TRBV15, the J gene TRBJ2-2; no reliable D call. Between the trimmed V and J ends, which lost 6 bases and 5 bases, there was a span of 13 bases. CDR3 length: 14 residues. Germline-derived CDR1 and CDR2 are LNHNV and YYDKDF (reference sequence). CDR3 bases: TGTGCCACCAGTTCTCACCCGAGGACCGGGGAGCTGTTTTTT. Residues: CATSSHPRTGELFF.

The chain employs TRBV28 and TRBJ1-2; 8 bases are a match to TRBD1. Germline loops: CDR1 MDHEN, CDR2 SYDVKM. The CDR3 runs to 14 residues. V gave up 7 bases and J gave up 3 bases; unmatched junction bases: 7. The CDR3 DNA sequence: TGTGCCAGCACCACAGGGGGTGGATACTATGGCTACACCTTC. This codes for CASTTGGGYYGYTF.

The chain joins TRBV5-4 to TRBJ2-7; 12 bases map to TRBD1. V was clipped by 4 bases and J by 5 bases; unmatched bases: 10. CDR1 and CDR2 (germline): SGHNT, YYREEE (reference sequence). The CDR3 loop spans 16 amino acids. DNA of the CDR3: TGTGCCAGCAGCCCTGGGGGACAGGGGGCTCCAAACGAGCAGTACTTC. Protein sequence: CASSPGGQGAPNEQYF.

This clone was counted a single time. CDR3: CASSFYRFSNQPQHF. As DNA, the CDR3 is TGTGCCAGCAGTTTCTACAGGTTTAGCAATCAGCCCCAGCATTTT. This chain uses TRBV28 with TRBJ1-5; a possible D gene is TRBD1 (5 bases). V dropped 3 bases and J dropped 0 bases, with 9 bases sitting between them. The CDR3 loop spans 15 amino acids. Germline CDR1 and CDR2: MDHEN and SYDVKM. The whole variable domain, remainder taken from reference TRBV28 and TRBJ1-5, is DVKVTQSSRYLVKRTGEKVFLECVQDMDHENMFWYRQDPGLGLRLIYFSYDVKMKEKGDIPEGYSVSREKKERFSLILESASTNQTSMYLCASSFYRFSNQPQHFGDGTRLSIL.

This chain links TRBV7-2 with TRBJ1-2; maybe TRBD1 (6 bases). Trimming shortened V by 1 base and J by 6 bases, and 9 bases separated the two germline ends. Looked up from germline, CDR1 is SGHTA and CDR2 is FQGNSA. The CDR3 loop spans 13 amino acids. CDR3 amino acids: CASSLDRVNGYTF. CDR3 bases: TGTGCCAGCAGCTTAGACAGGGTAAATGGCTACACCTTC.